A single sample gave rise to the 23 T cell receptor beta chains below, sequenced in a study of graft-versus-host responses after intestinal transplantation. Their cognate antigens are unknown. The repertoire was sequenced with immunoSEQ multiplex PCR; TCRdb's copy has only in-frame clones and lacks some. Seen here are about 82,000 clones, 75% to 95% observed once, and the top ten hold more than 0.095%. The sample in question was unstimulated CD4+ T cells sorted from spleen or lymph node cells, obtained before intestinal transplant. The receptors here all came from a human donor who received an intestinal transplant.

This clone was recorded once. The rearrangement joins TRBV5-1 to TRBJ1-3; 7 bases are a match to TRBD1. This CDR3 has 14 amino acids. J lost 2 bases, V lost 4 bases, and 3 bases had no gene match. Germline CDR1 is SGHRS and CDR2 is YFSETQ. CDR3 sequence (DNA): TGCGCCAGCAGCCTAGGGGGCACTGGAAACACCATATATTTT. Protein sequence: CASSLGGTGNTIYF.

A few counts support this clone. The CDR3 loop reads CAILLSSGRRGGDNSPLHF. CDR3 coding DNA: TGTGCCATCTTGTTATCGTCGGGGCGGAGGGGTGGTGATAATTCACCCCTCCACTTT. The J gene is TRBJ1-6, the V gene TRBV10-3, with D perhaps TRBD1 (5 bases). Germline V lookup: CDR1 ENHRY, CDR2 SYGVKD. The CDR3 totals 19 residues. V shed 8 bases and J shed 5 bases, with 28 bases lying between them.

The chain recombines TRBV2 with TRBJ1-2; D call uncertain. CDR1 and CDR2 (germline): SNHLY, FYNNEI. The CDR3 runs 11 residues. The ends were cut back, 5 bases at V and 8 bases at J, with 9 bases in the middle. CDR3 amino acids: CASSPSTGYTF. The CDR3 DNA reads as TGTGCCAGCAGTCCCTCTACGGGCTACACCTTC.

DNA of the CDR3: TGCGCCAGCAGCCAAGTGCCGGGCAGGGAATTAGGCGGGGAGCTGTTTTTT. Encoded protein: CASSQVPGRELGGELFF. The chain is built from TRBV4-3 and TRBJ2-2; the D gene is possibly TRBD1 (5 bases). Looked up from germline, CDR1 is LGHNA and CDR2 is YSLEER. V lost 1 base and J 7 bases, leaving 19 bases between the germline ends. CDR3 length equals 17 residues.

The V and J genes are TRBV25-1 and TRBJ2-3, with 10 bases aligning to TRBD2. The CDR3 spans 13 residues. V was pared by 8 bases and J by 7 bases, with 6 bases of the junction left unmatched. Germline V lookup: CDR1 MGHDK, CDR2 SYGVNS. The CDR3 nucleotides read TGTGCCAGCGGGAGCGGGGGGGCGTATACGCAGTATTTT. This encodes CASGSGGAYTQYF.

This clone was counted once. V gene TRBV2 combines with J gene TRBJ1-2; D might be TRBD1 (5 bases). This CDR3 comprises 16 residues. The V gene lost 5 bases and the J gene lost 4 bases, with 20 bases spanning the gap. Germline assignment: CDR1 SNHLY and CDR2 FYNNEI. This chain's CDR3 is CASSPNRVGGSYGYTF. CDR3 in DNA: TGTGCCAGCAGTCCTAATAGGGTGGGGGGAAGCTATGGCTACACCTTC.

This clone is a singleton in its sample. V is TRBV9 and J is TRBJ1-4; no clear D gene. The CDR3 covers 13 residues. Germline CDR1 is SGDLS and CDR2 is YYNGEE. Trimming stripped 0 bases from V and 8 bases from J, with 8 bases between. The CDR3 reads CASSVGWEEKLFF. The CDR3 bases are TGTGCCAGCAGCGTAGGCTGGGAGGAAAAACTGTTTTTT.

This chain links TRBV18 with TRBJ1-5; TRBD1 matches 9 bases. V shed 4 bases, J shed 6 bases, and the junction held 10 bases outside the gene matches. The CDR3 extends over 16 amino acids. Germline V gene data show CDR1 as KGHSH and CDR2 as LQKENI. The CDR3 sequence: CASSLTYTGGRQPQHF. CDR3 coding DNA: TGTGCCAGCTCACTTACTTACACAGGGGGCCGTCAGCCCCAGCATTTT.

The J gene is TRBJ2-7, the V gene TRBV6-5; possible D gene TRBD2, 5 bases. CDR1 and CDR2 (germline): MNHEY, SVGAGI. The germline V and J ends were trimmed by 4 bases and 9 bases, with 16 bases remaining between them. The CDR3 is 13 amino acids. In nucleotides, the CDR3 is TGTGCCAGCAGTTTAGCCAGAGGGAGAAGGCAGTACTTC. The encoded protein is CASSLARGRRQYF.

This clone came up once. The chain carries TRBV7-9 and TRBJ2-1; no clear D gene. The CDR3 consists of 15 residues. Germline CDR1 and CDR2: SEHNR and FQNEAQ (reference sequence). V gave up 5 bases and J gave up 3 bases, with 14 bases separating them. The CDR3 DNA follows: TGTGCCAGCAGCCCCCTGGGCAATAGCTACAATGAGCAGTTCTTC. Its protein is CASSPLGNSYNEQFF.

The chain joins TRBV18 to TRBJ1-1; D unresolved. From germline, CDR1 is KGHSH and CDR2 LQKENI. Trimming pared 6 bases from V and 1 base from J, leaving 12 bases between. The CDR3 runs to 14 residues. In DNA form, the CDR3 reads TGTGCCAGCTCGCACGGGGTCGGGAACACTGAAGCTTTCTTT. It yields the protein CASSHGVGNTEAFF.

The chain is built from TRBV11-2 and TRBJ1-1; D remains unclear. Germline V gives CDR1 SGHAT, CDR2 FQNNGV. Trimming pared 2 bases from V and 2 bases from J, leaving 9 bases between. The CDR3 has 14 residues. CDR3 nucleotide sequence: TGTGCCAGCAGCTTAATACACAGTAACACTGAAGCTTTCTTT. It encodes CASSLIHSNTEAFF.

This sequence joins TRBV30 and TRBJ2-3, with 12 bases aligning to TRBD2. This CDR3 has 16 residues. Germline CDR1 GTSNPN, CDR2 SVGIG (reference sequence). Unmatched junction bases numbered 9, after V lost 3 bases and J lost 5 bases. CDR3 region: CAWRLAGGHSGDTQYF. The CDR3 nucleotides are TGTGCCTGGAGACTAGCGGGGGGCCATTCTGGAGATACGCAGTATTTT.

J is TRBJ2-7 and V is TRBV6-1; 12 bases line up with TRBD2. Germline assignment: CDR1 MNHNS and CDR2 SASEGT. The CDR3 is 15 residues long. Unmatched junction bases numbered 7, after V lost 1 base and J lost 9 bases. The chain's CDR3 is CASSEGLAGAWGQYF. Here the CDR3 DNA reads TGTGCCAGCAGTGAAGGACTAGCGGGGGCCTGGGGGCAGTACTTC.

V usage is TRBV7-8 and J usage is TRBJ2-6; D unresolved. The CDR3 contains 15 residues. Germline assignment: CDR1 SGHVS and CDR2 FQNEAQ. V lost 1 base and J lost 0, with 4 bases in between. CDR3 sequence: CASSLGISGANVLTF. CDR3 DNA: TGTGCCAGCAGCTTAGGTATCTCTGGGGCCAACGTCCTGACTTTC.

The rearrangement joins TRBV5-1 to TRBJ2-3; D unresolved. The length of the CDR3 is 11 residues. V lost 4 bases, J lost 5 bases, and 5 bases lay in between. CDR1 is SGHRS and CDR2 is YFSETQ in the germline V gene. In DNA, the CDR3 is TGCGCCAGCAGCCCGGGAGATACGCAGTATTTT. This encodes CASSPGDTQYF.

This chain connects TRBV29-1 to TRBJ1-5, with D hard to call. Germline CDR1 reads SQVTM; CDR2 reads ANQGSEA. Trimming took off 0 bases at V and 7 bases at J, with 19 bases between the two ends. The CDR3 consists of 16 residues. CDR3 bases: TGCAGCGTTGAAGAGGAGGCAGTGAGGGTAAGGCAGCCCCAGCATTTT. Its translation is CSVEEEAVRVRQPQHF. The full variable domain, with the rest looked up from reference TRBV29-1 and TRBJ1-5, is SAVISQKPSRDICQRGTSLTIQCQVDSQVTMMFWYRQQPGQSLTLIATANQGSEATYESGFVIDKFPISRPNLTFSTLTVSNMSPEDSSIYLCSVEEEAVRVRQPQHFGDGTRLSIL.

V is TRBV7-2 and J is TRBJ2-7; tentative D call: TRBD1 (5 bases). The V end lost 4 bases, the J end lost 5 bases, and 12 bases lay between the germline ends. The CDR3 runs 13 residues. The germline CDR1 and CDR2 sequences are SGHTA and FQGNSA. CDR3 loop: CASSSAGINEQYF. CDR3 in DNA: TGTGCCAGCAGCTCGGCAGGGATCAACGAGCAGTACTTC.

The chain combines TRBV13 with TRBJ1-1; perhaps TRBD1 as D (5 bases). Trimming pared 4 bases from V and 1 base from J, leaving 7 bases between. Germline CDR1 PRHDT, CDR2 FYEKMQ (reference sequence). CDR3 length: 13 amino acids. The CDR3 DNA follows: TGTGCCAGCAGCTCCGACAGGAACACTGAAGCTTTCTTT. Encoded protein: CASSSDRNTEAFF.

This chain uses TRBV19 with TRBJ2-1, with D perhaps TRBD1 (6 bases). CDR1 is LNHDA and CDR2 is SQIVND in the germline V gene (reference sequence). The V gene lost 1 base and the J gene lost 5 bases, with 12 bases spanning the gap. The CDR3 has 15 residues. DNA of the CDR3: TGTGCCAGTAGTATAGTTACAGGGTTCCACAATGAGCAGTTCTTC. Encoded protein: CASSIVTGFHNEQFF.

The CDR3 nucleotides are TGCGCCAGCACCGACAGGGGCTACACAGATACGCAGTATTTT. Its translation: CASTDRGYTDTQYF. The rearrangement joins TRBV10-2 to TRBJ2-3; TRBD1 agrees at 8 bases. CDR3 length: 14 residues. The germline CDR1 and CDR2 sequences are WSHSY and SAAADI. V dropped 7 bases and J dropped 2; count of bases not matched to a gene: 5.

The rearrangement joins TRBV30 to TRBJ1-4; 8 nucleotides agree with TRBD1. The germline V gene has CDR1 GTSNPN and CDR2 SVGIG (reference sequence). The CDR3 length is 12 residues. CDR3 protein: CAVQGANEKLFF. The DNA of the CDR3 is TGTGCTGTACAGGGGGCTAATGAAAAACTGTTTTTT.

The chain links TRBV19 to TRBJ2-3, with D maybe TRBD2 (6 bases). CDR3 size: 16 residues. Trimming removed 3 bases from V and 1 base from J, with 14 bases in between. Germline values: CDR1 LNHDA, CDR2 SQIVND (reference sequence). CDR3 protein: CASSIRGGAGTDTQYF. The CDR3 DNA reads as TGTGCCAGTAGTATTCGAGGAGGGGCTGGCACAGATACGCAGTATTTT.